Below are 2 T cell receptor beta chains sequenced from a single sample in a study of metastatic and nonmetastatic thyroid tumors. TCRdb re-called the PCR reads through MiXCR. The sample lists about 20,000 clones, around 30% seen once, with roughly 13% in the top ten. Among the patients, none had received any treatment before thyroid surgery. Sequenced input: blood. The receptors come from a female donor with papillary thyroid cancer or a benign thyroid nodule (not recorded which). Some clones in this sample may be carry-over from other donors' samples.

The chain joins TRBV7-2 to TRBJ2-7; D uncertain. CDR3 size: 13 residues. The germline V gene encodes CDR1 SGHTA and CDR2 FQGNSA. With 5 bases removed from V and 4 bases from J, the gap between germline ends came to 12 bases. CDR3 sequence reads: CASSPNRQYEQYF. DNA for the CDR3: TGTGCCAGCAGCCCCAACCGACAATACGAGCAGTACTTC.

This clone was picked up many times. The chain carries TRBV9 and TRBJ1-4; D perhaps matches TRBD1 (5 bases). The germline V gene encodes CDR1 SGDLS and CDR2 YYNGEE. The germline V and J ends were trimmed by 4 bases and 4 bases, with 14 bases remaining between them. This CDR3 has 15 residues. Here the CDR3 DNA reads TGTGCCAGCAGCATACGGGACGGTCTTAATGAAAAACTGTTTTTT. Translating gives CASSIRDGLNEKLFF.